This is a list of T cell receptor beta chains from one sample in a study of OX40 agonist ivuxolimab in advanced cancers. Sequencing used immunoSEQ multiplex PCR; TCRdb keeps in-frame clones, though not all of them. This sample has fewer than 85,000 clones; more than 70% occur once, and the top ten carry approximately 0.81%. Sequencing used CD4+ or CD8+ T cells sorted from blood, obtained in a trial of the OX40 agonist ivuxolimab. These receptors came from an adult with an advanced solid tumor such as melanoma, head and neck, liver or kidney cancer. CDR3s include the opening cysteine and the closing phenylalanine or tryptophan. Fields, in order: J gene, clone size, V gene, D gene, CDR3 DNA, CDR3 protein. D genes are given only for firm matches. Size is stated for part of the rows, as once, few or many counts, or as a class when the clone is expanded.

j_gene: TRBJ2-7; abundance: once; v_gene: TRBV27; d_gene: TRBD2; CDR3nt: TGTGCCACGGGGAGGGGCAGCCTCTACGAGCAGTACTTC; CDR3aa: CATGRGSLYEQYF
j_gene: TRBJ1-3; abundance: NA; v_gene: TRBV5-1; d_gene: NA; CDR3nt: TGCGCCAGCAGCTTGGGGCGTGGGGGAAACACCATATATTTT; CDR3aa: CASSLGRGGNTIYF
j_gene: TRBJ1-5; abundance: few; v_gene: TRBV5-1; d_gene: NA; CDR3nt: TGCGCCAGCAGCTTAGGACAGACAGGACAGCCCCAGCATTTT; CDR3aa: CASSLGQTGQPQHF
j_gene: TRBJ1-5; abundance: NA; v_gene: TRBV7-2; d_gene: NA; CDR3nt: TGTGCCAGCAGCTTGCCCCAGGTACTGCAGCCCCAGCATTTT; CDR3aa: CASSLPQVLQPQHF
j_gene: TRBJ2-5; abundance: NA; v_gene: TRBV28; d_gene: TRBD1; CDR3nt: TGTGCCAGCCGGGACAGGGCCCCTTTTTGGAACTTC; CDR3aa: CASRDRAPFWNF
j_gene: TRBJ2-2; abundance: NA; v_gene: TRBV28; d_gene: NA; CDR3nt: TGTGCCAGCGGGTCGTTATGGGAGCTGTTTTTT; CDR3aa: CASGSLWELFF
j_gene: TRBJ2-5; abundance: few; v_gene: TRBV6-6; d_gene: NA; CDR3nt: TGTGCCAGCAGTTACTCGCCGGAGACCCAGTACTTC; CDR3aa: CASSYSPETQYF
j_gene: TRBJ2-6; abundance: once; v_gene: TRBV18; d_gene: NA; CDR3nt: TGTGCCAGCTCACCCGGCTCTGGGGCCAACGTCCTGACTTTC; CDR3aa: CASSPGSGANVLTF
j_gene: TRBJ1-1; abundance: NA; v_gene: TRBV11-2; d_gene: NA; CDR3nt: TGTGCCAGCAGGATACAGAACACTGAAGCTTTCTTT; CDR3aa: CASRIQNTEAFF
j_gene: TRBJ1-3; abundance: NA; v_gene: TRBV7-6; d_gene: NA; CDR3nt: TGTGCCAGCAGCTTAGAGGCGGCAGGTCCCGGAAACACCATATATTTT; CDR3aa: CASSLEAAGPGNTIYF
j_gene: TRBJ1-5; abundance: NA; v_gene: TRBV19; d_gene: NA; CDR3nt: TGTGCCAGTAGTATAGTAGGGGGCAATCAGCCCCAGCATTTT; CDR3aa: CASSIVGGNQPQHF
j_gene: TRBJ1-1; abundance: NA; v_gene: TRBV7-9; d_gene: NA; CDR3nt: TGTGCCAGCAGCCCGCGTGGAGGGAACACTGAAGCTTTCTTT; CDR3aa: CASSPRGGNTEAFF
j_gene: TRBJ1-2; abundance: NA; v_gene: TRBV4-1; d_gene: TRBD1; CDR3nt: TGCGCCAGCAGCCAAGATGCCGGCAGGGGGGGCTATGGCTACACCTTC; CDR3aa: CASSQDAGRGGYGYTF
j_gene: TRBJ1-1; abundance: NA; v_gene: TRBV18; d_gene: NA; CDR3nt: TGTGCCAGCTCCCGCGCCGGGGATGAGGTCACTGAAGCTTTCTTT; CDR3aa: CASSRAGDEVTEAFF
j_gene: TRBJ2-1; abundance: NA; v_gene: TRBV2; d_gene: TRBD1; CDR3nt: TGTGCCAGCAGTAAAGAAAGGGACAGTTACAATGAGCAGTTCTTC; CDR3aa: CASSKERDSYNEQFF
j_gene: TRBJ1-4; abundance: NA; v_gene: TRBV7-2; d_gene: NA; CDR3nt: TGTGCCAGCAGCCGGGGGGGCTCCGCGGAAAAACTGTTTTTT; CDR3aa: CASSRGGSAEKLFF
j_gene: TRBJ2-1; abundance: NA; v_gene: TRBV29-1; d_gene: TRBD1; CDR3nt: TGCAGCGTTGAAGGGAGACAGGGCGTACGCAATGAGCAGTTCTTC; CDR3aa: CSVEGRQGVRNEQFF
j_gene: TRBJ2-3; abundance: NA; v_gene: TRBV19; d_gene: NA; CDR3nt: TGTGCCAGTAGTCCAAGGGTGGGGGCAGATACGCAGTATTTT; CDR3aa: CASSPRVGADTQYF
j_gene: TRBJ2-1; abundance: NA; v_gene: TRBV5-4; d_gene: TRBD2; CDR3nt: TGTGCCAGCAGCCCAGGGACTAGCGGGATGAGAGAGCAGTTCTTC; CDR3aa: CASSPGTSGMREQFF
j_gene: TRBJ1-3; abundance: once; v_gene: TRBV7-9; d_gene: NA; CDR3nt: TGTGCCAGCAGCCCGGACATCTCTGGAAACACCATATATTTT; CDR3aa: CASSPDISGNTIYF
j_gene: TRBJ2-7; abundance: NA; v_gene: TRBV29-1; d_gene: TRBD1; CDR3nt: TGCAGCGTAGTATTCGGGACAGGGGTCTATTCCTACGAGCAGTACTTC; CDR3aa: CSVVFGTGVYSYEQYF
j_gene: TRBJ2-2; abundance: NA; v_gene: TRBV5-1; d_gene: TRBD2; CDR3nt: TGCGCCAGCAGCTTGGCTAGCGGGAGTAGGACCGGGGAGCTGTTTTTT; CDR3aa: CASSLASGSRTGELFF
j_gene: TRBJ2-1; abundance: NA; v_gene: TRBV27; d_gene: NA; CDR3nt: TGTGCCAGCTTTTCCCCGCGTCGGGGCCTCAGCAAGGGCTACAATGAGCAGTTCTTC; CDR3aa: CASFSPRRGLSKGYNEQFF
j_gene: TRBJ2-1; abundance: NA; v_gene: TRBV19; d_gene: TRBD2; CDR3nt: TGTGCCAGTAGTATAAAGGGTAGCGGGGCGTCCTACAATGAGCAGTTCTTC; CDR3aa: CASSIKGSGASYNEQFF
j_gene: TRBJ1-5; abundance: once; v_gene: TRBV27; d_gene: TRBD1; CDR3nt: TGTGCCAGCAGCCTGGAGGGACAGCTTGGTACTCAGCCCCAGCATTTT; CDR3aa: CASSLEGQLGTQPQHF
j_gene: TRBJ2-2; abundance: NA; v_gene: TRBV18; d_gene: NA; CDR3nt: TGTGCCAGCTCACCGGGACAGAACACCGGGGAGCTGTTTTTT; CDR3aa: CASSPGQNTGELFF
j_gene: TRBJ2-3; abundance: NA; v_gene: TRBV25-1; d_gene: TRBD1; CDR3nt: TGTGCCAGCAGTGAATTAGGGGGCCGGGCAGATACGCAGTATTTT; CDR3aa: CASSELGGRADTQYF